Included here is one T cell receptor (beta chain) sequence, with context. The target antigen is unknown. This sample is part of a study of T cell responses to AZD1222 COVID-19 vaccine. General study results and limits: Vaccine-associated CD4 TCRs ranged over spike, dominating at 160-218 and 743-854.

The protocol was immunoSEQ multiplex PCR, while the TCRdb copy is restricted to in-frame clones and leaves out a portion. The data contain about 75,000 clones, around 89% of them singletons. This sequence was found in an adult who received the MenACWY meningococcal vaccine as a control. The material sequenced was peripheral blood, taken 28 days after the second dose of the MenACWY control vaccine.

The CDR3 region has the DNA TGTGCCAGCAGCTTTAGACAGTCAACCAATGAAGCTTTCTTT. Residues: CASSFRQSTNEAFF. V and J are TRBV7-9 and TRBJ1-1; the D gene is possibly TRBD1 (5 bases). There are 14 residues in the CDR3. With 3 bases removed from V and 7 bases from J, the gap between germline ends came to 15 bases. CDR1 and CDR2 from the germline V gene are SEHNR and FQNEAQ (reference sequence).